The T cell receptor beta chain described here comes from a study of blood T cell repertoires in COVID-19. This table comes from immunoSEQ multiplex PCR, and its TCRdb copy is limited to in-frame clones, with some not included. The table includes roughly 76,000 clones, around 89% detected once. Germline values: CDR1 LNHNV, CDR2 YYDKDF (reference sequence). This CDR3 spans 15 amino acids. J lost 5 bases, V lost 0 bases, and 1 base had no gene match. The receptor was derived from a man between 65 and 79 years old with active or convalescent COVID-19. Sequences were obtained from peripheral blood. The chain links TRBV15 to TRBJ2-1; 10 bases agree with TRBD2. The chain's CDR3 is CATSRDLAGDNEQFF. In DNA, the CDR3 is TGTGCCACCAGCAGAGATCTAGCGGGGGACAATGAGCAGTTCTTC.